Detailed here is one T cell receptor beta chain. The target antigen is unknown. The data derive from a study of naive and memory T cell subsets. Whole-study findings and limits: TCR counts from RNA may reflect activation-linked expression changes. Possibly reflecting memory cells re-expressing CD45RA, a few larger clonotypes occurred in naive repertoires, especially CD8.

Trimming at V came to 4 bases and at J to 5 bases, leaving 12 bases not matched to a gene. Per the germline V gene, CDR1 is SGHRS and CDR2 is YFSETQ. CDR3 length: 16 residues. Both TRBC1 and TRBC2 were covered by a beta constant-region primer of two equimolar oligonucleotides. Nested alpha and beta constant-region primers with the SP2 primer drove four PCR rounds on ligated cDNA. The cDNA 3' end received a ligated single-stranded oligonucleotide carrying the SP2 primer and a 12-nucleotide UMI. From the UMI-ligation and nested PCR reads, TCRdb called clonotypes with MiXCR, one entry per CDR3 protein. The sample has around 160,000 distinct CDR3 sequences; under 25% are singletons. CD4 T cells were positively selected, then CD8 T cells from the CD4-negative fraction.

This chain connects TRBV5-1 to TRBJ2-7, with 10 nucleotides matching TRBD1. The receptor's source is a human donor in good health. The specimen sequenced was naive CD4+ T cells from blood. CDR3 residues: CASSPNLRDRGNEQYF. The CDR3 nucleotides are TGCGCCAGCAGCCCGAACCTCCGGGACAGGGGCAACGAGCAGTACTTC. Full variable domain (remainder filled in from reference TRBV5-1 and TRBJ2-7): KAGVTQTPRYLIKTRGQQVTLSCSPISGHRSVSWYQQTPGQGLQFLFEYFSETQRNKGNFPGRFSGRQFSNSRSEMNVSTLELGDSALYLCASSPNLRDRGNEQYFGPGTRLTVT.